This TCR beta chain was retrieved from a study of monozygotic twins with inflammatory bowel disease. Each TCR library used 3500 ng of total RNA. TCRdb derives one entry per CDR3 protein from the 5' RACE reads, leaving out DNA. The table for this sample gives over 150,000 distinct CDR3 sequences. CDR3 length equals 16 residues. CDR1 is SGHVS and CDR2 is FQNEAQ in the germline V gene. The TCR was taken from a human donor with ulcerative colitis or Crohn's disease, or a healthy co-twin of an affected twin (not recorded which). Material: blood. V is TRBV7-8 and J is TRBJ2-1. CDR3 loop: CASSATDRSSYNEQFF.